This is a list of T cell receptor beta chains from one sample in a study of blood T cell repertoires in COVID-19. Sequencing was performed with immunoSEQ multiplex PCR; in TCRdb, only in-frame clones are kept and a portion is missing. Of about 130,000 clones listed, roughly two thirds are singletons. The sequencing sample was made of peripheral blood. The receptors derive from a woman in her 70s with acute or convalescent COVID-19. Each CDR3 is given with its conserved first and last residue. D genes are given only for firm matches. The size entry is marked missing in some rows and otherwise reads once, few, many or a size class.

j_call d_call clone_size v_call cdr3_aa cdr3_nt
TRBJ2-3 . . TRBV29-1 CSVESRAVGTDTQYF TGCAGCGTTGAAAGCAGGGCAGTGGGCACAGATACGCAGTATTTT
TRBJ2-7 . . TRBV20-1 CSAGGLSGNEQYF TGCAGTGCTGGTGGACTATCGGGGAACGAGCAGTACTTC
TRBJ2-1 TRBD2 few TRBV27 CASSWGLAGYNEQFF TGTGCCAGCAGTTGGGGACTAGCGGGGTACAATGAGCAGTTCTTC
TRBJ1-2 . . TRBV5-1 CASSSDANYGYTF TGCGCCAGCAGCTCCGATGCGAACTATGGCTACACCTTC
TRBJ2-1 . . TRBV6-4 CASGAGLLGEQFF TGTGCCAGCGGGGCGGGGTTGCTCGGTGAGCAGTTCTTC
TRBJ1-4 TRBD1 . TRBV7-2 CASSFQVGTGDEKLFF TGTGCCAGCAGCTTCCAAGTCGGGACAGGGGACGAAAAACTGTTTTTT
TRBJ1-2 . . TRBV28 CASSPARQKVGYTF TGTGCCAGCAGTCCAGCCCGACAGAAGGTTGGCTACACCTTC
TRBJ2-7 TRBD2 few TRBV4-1 CASSQGRGAGRDEQYF TGCGCCAGCAGCCAGGGGCGGGGGGCAGGGAGAGACGAGCAGTACTTC
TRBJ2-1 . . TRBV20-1 CSASYSKHSSYNEQFF TGCAGTGCTAGTTACAGCAAACACAGCTCCTACAATGAGCAGTTCTTC
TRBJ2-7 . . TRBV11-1 CASSLEGALSYEQYF TGTGCCAGCAGCTTAGAAGGTGCACTATCCTACGAGCAGTACTTC